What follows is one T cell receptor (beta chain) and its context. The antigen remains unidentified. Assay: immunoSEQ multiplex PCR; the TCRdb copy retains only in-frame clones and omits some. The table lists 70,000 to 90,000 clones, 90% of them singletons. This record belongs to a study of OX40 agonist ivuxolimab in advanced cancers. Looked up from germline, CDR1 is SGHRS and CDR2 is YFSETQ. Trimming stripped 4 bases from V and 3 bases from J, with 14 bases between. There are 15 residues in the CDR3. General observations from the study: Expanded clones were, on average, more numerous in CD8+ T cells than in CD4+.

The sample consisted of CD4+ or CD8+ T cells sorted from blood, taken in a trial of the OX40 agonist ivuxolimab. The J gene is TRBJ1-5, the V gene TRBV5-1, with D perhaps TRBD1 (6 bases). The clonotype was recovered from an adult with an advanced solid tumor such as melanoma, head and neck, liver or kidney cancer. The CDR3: CASSPQGWINQPQHF. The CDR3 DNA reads TGCGCCAGCAGCCCACAGGGTTGGATCAATCAGCCCCAGCATTTT.